These 17 T cell receptor beta chains were sequenced from one sample in a study of blood T cell repertoires in COVID-19 (dated by TCRdb to about 2020). Libraries were prepared through the immunoSEQ multiplex PCR assay. TCRdb provides this immuneACCESS table in a form limited to in-frame rearrangements. Some clones are lacking; in checked studies, under half of them reflect an unresolved V gene, and why the rest are absent is not known. The table for this sample lists about 330,000 clones; approximately 92% of them were counted only once. The leading ten clones occupy about 18% of the sample. The material sequenced was PBMCs or T cells enriched from blood (not recorded which). Receptor source: a woman aged 25 to 39 who had recovered from COVID-19.

The chain recombines TRBV19 with TRBJ2-1; D is perhaps TRBD1 (5 bases). Trimming removed 4 bases at V and 7 bases at J, with 11 bases between. Germline CDR1 and CDR2: LNHDA and SQIVND (reference sequence). The CDR3 contains 13 residues. The CDR3 spells CASSTTVENEQFF. The CDR3 bases are TGTGCCAGTAGTACGACAGTGGAGAATGAGCAGTTCTTC.

This sequence joins TRBV5-5 and TRBJ1-3; 7 nucleotides line up with TRBD1. Trimming at V came to 7 bases and at J to 2 bases, leaving 9 bases not matched to a gene. Germline V gene lookup returns CDR1 SGHKS and CDR2 YYEKEE (reference sequence). This CDR3 comprises 15 residues. As DNA, the CDR3 is TGTGCCAGCTCGTCAGGGGGTCCCCCTGGAAACACCATATATTTT. Its protein product is CASSSGGPPGNTIYF.

This sequence joins TRBV4-3 and TRBJ2-2; 8 positions match TRBD1. After removal of 0 bases from V and 5 bases from J, the junction contained 2 bases not matched to a gene. The CDR3 is 15 amino acids. Germline V CDR1 and CDR2: LGHNA, YSLEER. The CDR3 bases are TGCGCCAGCAGCCAAGACAGGGGGCGGACCGGGGAGCTGTTTTTT. Encoded protein: CASSQDRGRTGELFF.

This chain connects TRBV19 to TRBJ1-4; 11 bases agree with TRBD1. Losses at the gene ends were 10 bases for V and 3 bases for J; bases not matched to a gene: 10. Looked up from germline, CDR1 is LNHDA and CDR2 is SQIVND (reference sequence). CDR3 length: 16 amino acids. CDR3 nucleotides: TGTGCCACCTCCGGGACAGGGGGTACGTCTAATGAAAAACTGTTTTTT. This gives the protein CATSGTGGTSNEKLFF.

This clone appeared once. V is TRBV7-3 and J is TRBJ2-1; 7 bases fit TRBD2. The J segment lost 3 bases and the V segment lost 4 bases, leaving 6 bases of the junction unmatched. Germline V gives CDR1 SGHTA, CDR2 FQGTGA. The CDR3 totals 15 residues. CDR3 loop: CASSSGLGNYNEQFF. DNA for the CDR3: TGTGCCAGCAGCTCCGGACTAGGAAACTACAATGAGCAGTTCTTC.

The chain joins TRBV28 to TRBJ1-4; 7 positions agree with TRBD1. CDR1 and CDR2 from the germline V gene are MDHEN and SYDVKM. J was trimmed by 4 bases and V by 6 bases; bases with no gene match: 5. The length of the CDR3 is 14 residues. The chain's CDR3 is CASRSGGLNEKLFF. The CDR3, as DNA: TGTGCCAGCAGGTCAGGGGGTCTTAATGAAAAACTGTTTTTT.

The chain is built from TRBV10-1 and TRBJ1-5; D is unresolved. The CDR3 is 16 amino acids. Per the germline V gene, CDR1 is WNHNN and CDR2 is SYGVQD (reference sequence). The V and J ends lost 0 bases and 5 bases respectively, with 14 bases between them. The CDR3 sequence: CASSESGRDQYQPQHF. The DNA for the CDR3 is TGCGCCAGCAGTGAGTCCGGGAGGGATCAGTATCAGCCCCAGCATTTT.

The chain couples TRBV18 to TRBJ2-7; TRBD1 agrees at 7 bases. V lost 2 bases, J lost 2 bases, and 6 bases stayed unmatched. CDR3 length: 15 amino acids. Germline CDR1 reads KGHSH; CDR2 reads LQKENI. This CDR3 reads CASSPGTAEAYEQYF. The CDR3 DNA reads TGTGCCAGCTCACCAGGGACAGCTGAAGCCTACGAGCAGTACTTC.

The table lists this clone with a count of one. This rearrangement joins TRBV21-1 to TRBJ1-1; the table's D call, TRBD1, was not checked against the DNA. TRBV21-1 is tagged as a pseudogene. The CDR3 covers 16 residues. Here the CDR3 reads CASSSPQGAGNTEAFF. DNA of the CDR3: TGTGCCAGCAGCTCACCACAGGGGGCTGGGAACACTGAAGCTTTCTTT.

This clone has only one observation. The CDR3 DNA follows: TGCGCCAGCAGCCAAGTTTTCGGGGGGACTGAAGCTTTCTTT. Translating it yields CASSQVFGGTEAFF. The chain couples TRBV4-3 to TRBJ1-1; D is possibly TRBD1 (5 bases). Germline V gene sequence: CDR1 LGHNA, CDR2 YSLEER. The CDR3 runs 14 residues. V dropped 1 base and J dropped 5 bases, with 11 bases sitting between them.

This chain uses TRBV4-1 with TRBJ2-7; 10 bases match TRBD2. The CDR3 extends over 15 amino acids. Germline CDR1 is MGHRA and CDR2 is YSYEKL. After removal of 0 bases from V and 6 bases from J, the junction contained 5 bases not matched to a gene. This CDR3 reads CASSQDWLAGAEQYF. For the CDR3, the DNA is TGCGCCAGCAGCCAAGATTGGCTAGCGGGAGCCGAGCAGTACTTC.

The chain has TRBV10-2 and TRBJ1-6; the match to TRBD1 covers 8 bases. Germline V gene lookup returns CDR1 WSHSY and CDR2 SAAADI. J lost 11 bases, V lost 4 bases, and 10 bases had no gene match. The CDR3 spans 15 residues. The CDR3 nucleotides read TGCGCCAGCAGTGGGTCGACAGGGGTGGGGACACCCCTCCACTTT. It yields the protein CASSGSTGVGTPLHF.

The chain couples TRBV6-5 to TRBJ1-1; possibly TRBD1 for D (5 bases). V lost 5 bases, J lost 7 bases, and 8 bases lay in between. Germline V gene data show CDR1 as MNHEY and CDR2 as SVGAGI. This CDR3 spans 11 amino acids. The CDR3 loop is CASSKGREAFF. The CDR3 DNA follows: TGTGCCAGCAGTAAGGGGCGTGAAGCTTTCTTT.

The chain joins TRBV24-1 to TRBJ1-1; 9 bases line up with TRBD1. CDR3 size: 15 residues. Looked up from germline, CDR1 is KGHDR and CDR2 is SFDVKD. The junction had 7 bases not matched to a gene; V was cut back by 4 bases and J by 5 bases. The CDR3 sequence: CATSETKTGGTEAFF. For the CDR3, the DNA is TGTGCCACCAGTGAAACGAAGACAGGGGGAACTGAAGCTTTCTTT.

The V call is TRBV28, the J call TRBJ2-7; 12 bases map to TRBD1. This CDR3 is 15 amino acids long. Germline V gene lookup returns CDR1 MDHEN and CDR2 SYDVKM. Trimming took 6 bases from V and 4 from J; bases not matched to a gene: 7. CDR3 in DNA: TGTGCCAGCAGGGACGGGACAGGGGGCAGGTACGAGCAGTACTTC. Protein: CASRDGTGGRYEQYF.

The chain couples TRBV7-9 to TRBJ2-3, with 9 positions matching TRBD1. V was clipped by 7 bases and J by 2 bases; unmatched bases: 4. Germline V gene data show CDR1 as SEHNR and CDR2 as FQNEAQ (reference sequence). The CDR3 is 14 residues long. For the CDR3, the DNA is TGTGCCAGCACAGGGACAGGGAACACAGATACGCAGTATTTT. This sequence encodes CASTGTGNTDTQYF.

J is TRBJ1-3 and V is TRBV9; 10 bases fit TRBD1. This CDR3 spans 15 amino acids. Germline CDR1 SGDLS, CDR2 YYNGEE. The ends lost 3 bases at V and 1 base at J; junction bases unmatched: 1. The CDR3 DNA follows: TGTGCCAGCAGCGGGACAGGGGGTTCTGGAAACACCATATATTTT. Its translation: CASSGTGGSGNTIYF.